A single sample gave rise to the 27 T cell receptor beta chains below, sequenced in a study of T cell repertoires in ileal Crohn's disease. As to time point: neoterminal ileum biopsy at postoperative endoscopy, about 6 months after surgery. The protocol was immunoSEQ multiplex PCR, while the TCRdb copy is restricted to in-frame clones and leaves out a portion. The repertoire holds more than 13,000 clones, with 60% to 85% as singletons. The specimen sequenced was ileal tissue. Receptors originate from an adult with Crohn's disease.

There are a few counts of this clone. V is TRBV2 and J is TRBJ1-2; 7 bases are a match to TRBD1. The CDR3 is 13 amino acids. Germline trimming cut 9 bases from V and 5 bases from J; bases unmatched to any gene: 9. The germline V gene encodes CDR1 SNHLY and CDR2 FYNNEI. DNA for the CDR3: TGTGCCAGGGCCGTGCCAGGGGGATATGGCTACACCTTC. As protein: CARAVPGGYGYTF.

The gene calls are TRBV29-1 and TRBJ2-2, with 11 nucleotides matching TRBD2. Losses at the gene ends were 7 bases for V and 4 bases for J; bases not matched to a gene: 2. This CDR3 is 13 amino acids long. The germline V gene has CDR1 SQVTM and CDR2 ANQGSEA. CDR3 DNA sequence: TGCAGCGGGGGACTAGCGGCCACCGGGGAGCTGTTTTTT. It codes for CSGGLAATGELFF.

DNA of the CDR3: TGTGCCAGCAGCCAGCAGGGGAGCTCCTACAATGAGCAGTTCTTC. Translated: CASSQQGSSYNEQFF. The chain has TRBV4-2 and TRBJ2-1; a possible D gene is TRBD1 (6 bases). Germline CDR1 reads LGHNA; CDR2 reads YNFKEQ. V was cut by 3 bases and J by 0 bases, with 9 bases left in between. The CDR3 runs to 15 residues.

This sequence joins TRBV9 and TRBJ1-2; TRBD1 matches 10 bases. The germline gives CDR1 SGDLS, CDR2 YYNGEE. The V and J ends lost 0 bases and 0 bases, in that order; junction bases with no gene match: 5. This CDR3 is 17 amino acids long. CDR3 residues: CASSVGQGASANYGYTF. The CDR3 DNA follows: TGTGCCAGCAGCGTAGGACAGGGGGCTTCGGCTAACTATGGCTACACCTTC. The complete variable domain, with remaining parts taken from reference TRBV9 and TRBJ1-2, reads DSGVTQTPKHLITATGQRVTLRCSPRSGDLSVYWYQQSLDQGLQFLIQYYNGEERAKGNILERFSAQQFPDLHSELNLSSLELGDSALYFCASSVGQGASANYGYTFGSGTRLTVV.

The chain combines TRBV11-3 with TRBJ2-6; no firm D call. In germline, CDR1 is SGHNT, CDR2 YENEEA. V dropped 9 bases and J dropped 2 bases, with 5 bases sitting between them. CDR3 length equals 12 residues. The CDR3 bases are TGTGCCAGTAGCCCTGGGGCCAACGTCCTGACTTTC. It codes for CASSPGANVLTF.

This chain connects TRBV11-2 to TRBJ1-6; TRBD1 matches at 7 bases. The CDR3 consists of 16 residues. V trimming: 5 bases; J trimming: 2 bases; junction bases outside the gene matches: 6. The germline gives CDR1 SGHAT, CDR2 FQNNGV. The CDR3 DNA is TGTGCCAGCAGCCCGCGACAGGGACCCTATAATTCACCCCTCCACTTT. It codes for CASSPRQGPYNSPLHF.

This clone was observed once. This sequence joins TRBV7-9 and TRBJ2-3; no firm D call. The germline V and J ends were trimmed by 0 bases and 3 bases, with 10 bases remaining between them. Germline values: CDR1 SEHNR, CDR2 FQNEAQ (reference sequence). CDR3 length: 15 residues. This CDR3 reads CASSLAASLTDTQYF. The CDR3 region has the DNA TGTGCCAGCAGCTTAGCGGCATCCCTTACAGATACGCAGTATTTT.

The chain has TRBV29-1 and TRBJ2-1, with 8 bases fitting TRBD2. J was trimmed by 1 base and V by 6 bases; bases with no gene match: 14. In germline, CDR1 is SQVTM, CDR2 ANQGSEA. The CDR3 is 17 amino acids. For the CDR3, the DNA is TGCAGCGTGCATCATCCCCGGGAGGGCCGGTCCTACAATGAGCAGTTCTTC. It translates to CSVHHPREGRSYNEQFF.

The chain uses TRBV4-2 and TRBJ1-1; D ambiguous. V was clipped by 5 bases and J by 1 base, with 14 bases between them. Germline loops: CDR1 LGHNA, CDR2 YNFKEQ. CDR3 length equals 15 residues. The CDR3 DNA follows: TGTGCCAGCAGCGAAACCCCGGCGGGGAACACTGAAGCTTTCTTT. Its protein product is CASSETPAGNTEAFF.

CDR3 nucleotide sequence: TGCGCCAGCAGCCAGGACTCTCGGTGGGGGGCAGATACGCAGTATTTT. Translation: CASSQDSRWGADTQYF. V is TRBV4-3 and J is TRBJ2-3; D is perhaps TRBD2 (6 bases). The ends were cut back, 3 bases at V and 4 bases at J, with 17 bases in the middle. The CDR3 length is 16 residues. Germline V gene lookup returns CDR1 LGHNA and CDR2 YSLEER.

This rearrangement joins TRBV30 to TRBJ2-7, with 9 bases matching TRBD1. The CDR3 is 13 amino acids. Germline V lookup: CDR1 GTSNPN, CDR2 SVGIG (reference sequence). The V and J ends lost 3 bases and 2 bases, in that order; junction bases with no gene match: 2. The DNA for the CDR3 is TGTGCCTGGAGCGGGACAGGGCCCTACGAGCAGTACTTC. Its protein is CAWSGTGPYEQYF. Using reference TRBV30 and TRBJ2-7 for the parts outside the CDR3, the full variable domain is SQTIHQWPATLVQPVGSPLSLECTVEGTSNPNLYWYRQAAGRGLQLLFYSVGIGQISSEVPQNLSASRPQDRQFILSSKKLLLSDSGFYLCAWSGTGPYEQYFGPGTRLTVT.

Comments on this clone: This specimen includes other DNA sequences encoding the same CDR3. This chain connects TRBV5-1 to TRBJ1-2; D is undetermined. Germline V gene sequence: CDR1 SGHRS, CDR2 YFSETQ. With 0 bases removed from V and 4 bases from J, the gap between germline ends came to 4 bases. The CDR3 runs to 12 residues. CDR3 nucleotides: TGCGCCAGCAGCTTGGGGAGCTATGGCTACACCTTC. Amino acid sequence: CASSLGSYGYTF.

The chain's CDR3 is CASSRQLAEETQYF. CDR3 sequence (DNA): TGTGCCAGCAGCCGACAACTAGCGGAAGAGACCCAGTACTTC. V gene TRBV7-7 combines with J gene TRBJ2-5, with TRBD2 matching over 8 bases. CDR3 length: 14 amino acids. Germline V gene lookup returns CDR1 SSHAT and CDR2 FNYEAQ (reference sequence). V lost 5 bases and J lost 3; bases outside the gene matches: 5.

J is TRBJ1-5 and V is TRBV6-4; no firm D call. From germline, CDR1 is MRHNA and CDR2 SNTAGT. V lost 6 bases to trimming and J lost 5 bases, with 5 bases between them. The CDR3 loop spans 11 amino acids. Here the CDR3 reads CASRNDQPQHF. In nucleotides, the CDR3 is TGTGCCAGCAGAAATGATCAGCCCCAGCATTTT.

The rearrangement joins TRBV4-3 to TRBJ2-2, with 14 nucleotides matching TRBD2. V dropped 1 base and J dropped 2; count of bases not matched to a gene: 9. The germline gives CDR1 LGHNA, CDR2 YSLEER. The CDR3 totals 20 residues. The CDR3 DNA reads as TGCGCCAGCAGCCAAGTACCTAGGACTAGCGGGGGGTCCAACACCGGGGAGCTGTTTTTT. Its translation is CASSQVPRTSGGSNTGELFF.

This rearrangement joins TRBV7-9 to TRBJ1-4, with 9 bases aligning to TRBD1. Germline CDR1 and CDR2: SEHNR and FQNEAQ (reference sequence). The CDR3 runs to 16 residues. Trimming cost V 1 base and J 8 bases; bases outside gene matches: 8. The chain's CDR3 is CASSLVAGQGSEKLFF. The CDR3 DNA reads as TGTGCCAGCAGCTTAGTGGCGGGACAGGGATCCGAAAAACTGTTTTTT.

This clone has more than one count but fewer than ten. The chain recombines TRBV5-5 with TRBJ2-1, with D perhaps TRBD1 or TRBD2 (5 bases each). Trimming left V 7 bases short and J 5 bases short, with 13 bases between. The CDR3 covers 13 residues. Looked up from germline, CDR1 is SGHKS and CDR2 is YYEKEE (reference sequence). CDR3 nucleotide sequence: TGTGCCAGCGGCAGAGGGGCCCACAATGAGCAGTTCTTC. Its translation: CASGRGAHNEQFF. Full variable domain (remainder filled in from reference TRBV5-5 and TRBJ2-1): DAGVTQSPTHLIKTRGQQVTLRCSPISGHKSVSWYQQVLGQGPQFIFQYYEKEERGRGNFPDRFSARQFPNYSSELNVNALLLGDSALYLCASGRGAHNEQFFGPGTRLTVL.

This clone was counted between two and nine times. The chain combines TRBV12-2 with TRBJ1-2; the table names TRBD1, a call not compared with the DNA. TRBV12-2 is deemed a pseudogene. The CDR3 totals 13 residues. The CDR3 region has the DNA TGTGCAAGTCGCTCATCCCCGGACAGTGGCTACACCTTC. It encodes CASRSSPDSGYTF.

The chain combines TRBV28 with TRBJ2-5, with D tentatively TRBD2 (5 bases). Germline CDR1 is MDHEN and CDR2 is SYDVKM. CDR3 length: 13 amino acids. Trimming pared 8 bases from V and 3 bases from J, leaving 13 bases between. The CDR3 nucleotides read TGTGCCAGCCAGCCGCGGAGGAAAGAGACCCAGTACTTC. Encoded protein: CASQPRRKETQYF.

The chain carries TRBV28 and TRBJ2-3, with a tentative D call TRBD1 (7 bases). V was shortened by 5 bases and J by 5 bases, with 20 bases between the two germline ends. Germline V CDR1 and CDR2: MDHEN, SYDVKM. The length of the CDR3 is 16 residues. The CDR3 sequence is CASSTQEGAGEDTQYF. CDR3 nucleotides: TGTGCCAGCAGTACCCAGGAGGGGGCGGGTGAAGATACGCAGTATTTT. Using reference TRBV28 and TRBJ2-3 for the parts outside the CDR3, the full variable domain is DVKVTQSSRYLVKRTGEKVFLECVQDMDHENMFWYRQDPGLGLRLIYFSYDVKMKEKGDIPEGYSVSREKKERFSLILESASTNQTSMYLCASSTQEGAGEDTQYFGPGTRLTVL.

This clone was detected only once. This rearrangement joins TRBV11-1 to TRBJ2-3; TRBD2 matches 9 bases. Germline V gives CDR1 SGHAT, CDR2 FQDESV (reference sequence). This CDR3 has 16 residues. The junction had 10 bases not matched to a gene; V was cut back by 5 bases and J by 4 bases. CDR3 amino acids: CASSPQGGGGADTQYF. The CDR3 DNA follows: TGTGCCAGCAGCCCCCAGGGAGGCGGGGGGGCAGATACGCAGTATTTT.

The chain recombines TRBV7-2 with TRBJ2-7; 7 positions agree with TRBD1. With 1 base clipped from V and 4 bases from J, the junction kept 7 bases outside the gene matches. Germline lookup yields CDR1 SGHTA and CDR2 FQGNSA. The CDR3 is made up of 15 amino acids. In nucleotides, the CDR3 is TGTGCCAGCAGCTTAGTTGAGGGGGCAGTTTACGAGCAGTACTTC. This sequence encodes CASSLVEGAVYEQYF.

The chain uses TRBV27 and TRBJ2-7; 8 bases are a match to TRBD1. CDR1 MNHEY and CDR2 SMNVEV come from the germline V gene (reference sequence). The CDR3 consists of 15 residues. Trimming removed 0 bases from V and 4 bases from J; junction bases left unmatched: 5. The CDR3 reads CASSLSADRAYEQYF. The DNA of the CDR3 is TGTGCCAGCAGTTTATCCGCGGACAGGGCTTACGAGCAGTACTTC.

The chain joins TRBV5-1 to TRBJ2-2, with D tentatively TRBD1 (5 bases). This CDR3 has 15 amino acids. The germline CDR1 and CDR2 sequences are SGHRS and YFSETQ. V shed 0 bases and J shed 7 bases, with 13 bases lying between them. CDR3 DNA sequence: TGCGCCAGCAGCTTGGATCAAAGGGGTTTCGGGGAGCTGTTTTTT. It encodes CASSLDQRGFGELFF. Together with reference TRBV5-1 and TRBJ2-2, the CDR3 gives the full variable domain: KAGVTQTPRYLIKTRGQQVTLSCSPISGHRSVSWYQQTPGQGLQFLFEYFSETQRNKGNFPGRFSGRQFSNSRSEMNVSTLELGDSALYLCASSLDQRGFGELFFGEGSRLTVL.

The chain combines TRBV5-4 with TRBJ1-1; a possible D gene is TRBD1 (6 bases). Germline V gene lookup returns CDR1 SGHNT and CDR2 YYREEE (reference sequence). CDR3 length equals 16 residues. V lost 0 bases and J lost 2, with 14 bases in between. The CDR3 reads CASSLAPGQTNTEAFF. As DNA, the CDR3 is TGTGCCAGCAGCTTGGCCCCTGGACAGACAAACACTGAAGCTTTCTTT.

The chain employs TRBV5-4 and TRBJ2-5, with D perhaps given as TRBD1 or TRBD2 (5 bases each). The CDR3 spans 15 residues. In germline, CDR1 is SGHNT, CDR2 YYREEE (reference sequence). V was cut by 5 bases and J by 8 bases, with 22 bases left in between. This CDR3 is CASSSISGTVSTQYF. CDR3 nucleotide sequence: TGTGCCAGCAGTTCCATCTCCGGGACCGTGAGTACCCAGTACTTC. The full variable domain, with the rest looked up from reference TRBV5-4 and TRBJ2-5, is ETGVTQSPTHLIKTRGQQVTLRCSSQSGHNTVSWYQQALGQGPQFIFQYYREEENGRGNFPPRFSGLQFPNYSSELNVNALELDDSALYLCASSSISGTVSTQYFGPGTRLLVL.

V usage is TRBV28 and J usage is TRBJ2-1; 8 bases are shared with TRBD2. V gave up 4 bases and J gave up 0 bases; unmatched junction bases: 2. CDR1 and CDR2 (germline): MDHEN, SYDVKM. The length of the CDR3 is 15 residues. The DNA for the CDR3 is TGTGCCAGCAGTTCTAGCGGGCCCTCCTACAATGAGCAGTTCTTC. Its translation: CASSSSGPSYNEQFF.